Below, 31 T cell receptor beta chains from the same sample are listed, as sequenced in a study of T-cell reconstitution after alpha-beta-depleted transplantation in children. For TCRbeta, the library was prepared with unique molecular identifiers. TCRdb used MiXCR to reprocess the PCR reads, holding one entry per CDR3 protein. The sample shows about 830,000 distinct CDR3 sequences, roughly 16% of them seen only once. This specimen consisted of PBMCs, mostly from graft donor cells, obtained 360 days after TCRalphabeta/CD19-depleted stem cell transplant. These receptors all come from a male patient aged 10 to 17 who had a stem cell transplant for acute lymphoblastic leukemia, so the T cells may come from the graft donor.

Ten or more counts support this clonotype. The CDR3 DNA sequence: TGCAGTGCTAGAGTCCTAGGGGGACTAGCGGGAGGGAACGAGCAGTACTTC. It specifies CSARVLGGLAGGNEQYF. The chain uses TRBV20-1 and TRBJ2-7, with 16 bases fitting TRBD2. V shed 1 base and J 5 bases; nucleotides not matched to a gene: 8. Per the germline V gene, CDR1 is DFQATT and CDR2 is SNEGSKA (reference sequence). The CDR3 covers 17 residues.

The V call is TRBV12-3 or TRBV12-4, the J call TRBJ2-3; 9 nucleotides agree with TRBD1. This CDR3 is 15 amino acids long. V lost 4 bases and J lost 0; bases outside the gene matches: 2. This CDR3 is CASSWDRVSTDTQYF. The CDR3 nucleotides are TGTGCCAGCAGTTGGGACAGGGTTAGCACAGATACGCAGTATTTT.

This clonotype was seen a few times. V usage is TRBV7-3 and J usage is TRBJ2-1, with D tentatively TRBD2 (6 bases). The ends were cut back, 6 bases at V and 4 bases at J, with 16 bases in the middle. CDR1 and CDR2 from the germline V gene are SGHTA and FQGTGA. The CDR3 loop spans 15 amino acids. CDR3 bases: TGTGCCAGCAGAGATAGCGGATCAACTTACAATGAGCAGTTCTTC. It encodes CASRDSGSTYNEQFF.

This clonotype was recorded a few times. The V and J genes are TRBV11-1 and TRBJ2-7; TRBD2 matches at 9 bases. This CDR3 has 15 residues. In germline, CDR1 is SGHAT, CDR2 FQDESV (reference sequence). The J segment lost 3 bases and the V segment lost 3 bases, leaving 6 bases of the junction unmatched. The CDR3 spells CASSFPTSGLYEQYF. The CDR3, as DNA: TGTGCCAGCAGCTTCCCGACTAGCGGACTCTACGAGCAGTACTTC.

The chain employs TRBV7-2 and TRBJ2-4, with 8 bases aligning to TRBD2. The germline V gene encodes CDR1 SGHTA and CDR2 FQGNSA. J lost 0 bases, V lost 1 base, and 5 bases had no gene match. The CDR3 consists of 17 residues. Written as DNA, the CDR3 is TGTGCCAGCAGCTTAGTGACTAGCGAGTTAGCCAAAAACATTCAGTACTTC. It is translated as CASSLVTSELAKNIQYF.

The chain links TRBV11-2 to TRBJ2-2; D remains ambiguous. Between the trimmed V and J ends, which lost 2 bases and 4 bases, there was a span of 8 bases. Germline values: CDR1 SGHAT, CDR2 FQNNGV. This CDR3 is built from 14 residues. The CDR3 region has the DNA TGTGCCAGCAGCTTATGGCTTCCCACCGGGGAGCTGTTTTTT. It specifies CASSLWLPTGELFF. Full variable domain (rest looked up from reference TRBV11-2 and TRBJ2-2): EAGVAQSPRYKIIEKRQSVAFWCNPISGHATLYWYQQILGQGPKLLIQFQNNGVVDDSQLPKDRFSAERLKGVDSTLKIQPAKLEDSAVYLCASSLWLPTGELFFGEGSRLTVL.

This clonotype was observed a handful of times. The J gene is TRBJ1-2, the V gene TRBV29-1; 8 nucleotides match TRBD1. The V gene end was trimmed by 3 bases and the J gene end by 8 bases; junction bases not matched to a gene: 14. This CDR3 is 15 amino acids long. The germline V gene encodes CDR1 SQVTM and CDR2 ANQGSEA. The CDR3 nucleotides are TGCAGCGTTGACCAGGGGGCGCTAGGCATATTAGGCTACACCTTC. It yields the protein CSVDQGALGILGYTF.

The chain carries TRBV5-1 and TRBJ2-7; D is unresolved. The CDR3 runs 12 residues. V was clipped by 0 bases and J by 3 bases, with 4 bases between them. Germline V gene data show CDR1 as SGHRS and CDR2 as YFSETQ. CDR3 bases: TGCGCCAGCAGCTTGGAGAACTACGAGCAGTACTTC. Amino acid sequence: CASSLENYEQYF.

This clonotype was counted only a few times. The J gene is TRBJ2-7, the V gene TRBV12-3 or TRBV12-4; a possible D gene is TRBD1 (6 bases). The germline V and J ends were trimmed by 0 bases and 5 bases, with 11 bases remaining between them. This CDR3 has 14 amino acids. The CDR3 spells CASSLARGYHEQYF. In nucleotides, the CDR3 is TGTGCCAGCAGTTTAGCCAGGGGATACCACGAGCAGTACTTC.

V gene TRBV12-3 or TRBV12-4 combines with J gene TRBJ2-7, with 8 bases aligning to TRBD2. Trimming cost V 2 bases and J 0 bases; bases outside gene matches: 6. This CDR3 has 16 residues. The CDR3 protein is CASSLLGGRHSYEQYF. Written as DNA, the CDR3 is TGTGCCAGCAGTTTATTGGGCGGGAGGCACTCCTACGAGCAGTACTTC.

This clonotype was seen only a few times. The J gene is TRBJ2-7, the V gene TRBV27; tentatively, D is TRBD1 (6 bases). Trimming left V 3 bases short and J 3 bases short, with 12 bases between. Germline loops: CDR1 MNHEY, CDR2 SMNVEV (reference sequence). This CDR3 is 14 amino acids long. The CDR3 sequence is CASSFPGHNYEQYF. CDR3 DNA sequence: TGTGCCAGCAGTTTCCCGGGACACAACTACGAGCAGTACTTC.

This clonotype has a handful of counts. The chain recombines TRBV30 with TRBJ2-3; possibly TRBD2 for D (6 bases). Germline CDR1 reads GTSNPN; CDR2 reads SVGIG (reference sequence). Trimming pared 3 bases from V and 2 bases from J, leaving 12 bases between. The CDR3 spans 14 residues. CDR3 DNA sequence: TGTGCCTGGAGGTTTAGCGGATCCACAGATACGCAGTATTTT. Translation: CAWRFSGSTDTQYF.

J is TRBJ2-3 and V is TRBV5-8, with TRBD1 as a possible D gene (6 bases). Germline loops: CDR1 SGHTS, CDR2 YDEGEE. The germline V and J ends were trimmed by 1 base and 6 bases, with 15 bases remaining between them. The CDR3 is 15 amino acids. The CDR3 protein is CASSLWTAPGDTQYF. CDR3 nucleotide sequence: TGTGCCAGCAGCTTGTGGACAGCCCCTGGGGATACGCAGTATTTT. Using reference TRBV5-8 and TRBJ2-3 for the parts outside the CDR3, the full variable domain is EAGVTQSPTHLIKTRGQQATLRCSPISGHTSVYWYQQALGLGLQFLLWYDEGEERNRGNFPPRFSGRQFPNYSSELNVNALELEDSALYLCASSLWTAPGDTQYFGPGTRLTVL.

This clonotype was recorded many times. The rearrangement links TRBV29-1 to TRBJ2-2; no definite D call. CDR1 SQVTM and CDR2 ANQGSEA come from the germline V gene. The CDR3 has 13 amino acids. V was pared by 3 bases and J by 1 base, with 6 bases between. Written as DNA, the CDR3 is TGCAGCGTTGATGAGAGGAACACCGGGGAGCTGTTTTTT. Translating gives CSVDERNTGELFF.

This clonotype was counted at least ten times. The genes are TRBV5-1 and TRBJ1-1; the match to TRBD1 covers 10 bases. The J segment lost 7 bases and the V segment lost 2 bases, leaving 8 bases of the junction unmatched. The CDR3 covers 15 residues. Germline V CDR1 and CDR2: SGHRS, YFSETQ. CDR3 nucleotide sequence: TGCGCCAGCAGCTTTGGACAGGGGGGGTTTCTTGAAGCTTTCTTT. Translated, it gives CASSFGQGGFLEAFF. The complete variable domain, with remaining parts taken from reference TRBV5-1 and TRBJ1-1, reads KAGVTQTPRYLIKTRGQQVTLSCSPISGHRSVSWYQQTPGQGLQFLFEYFSETQRNKGNFPGRFSGRQFSNSRSEMNVSTLELGDSALYLCASSFGQGGFLEAFFGQGTRLTVV.

As concerns this clonotype: This may be a read error, as it is one base from a much larger clone. This chain joins TRBV12-3 or TRBV12-4 and TRBJ2-1; a weak D match, TRBD1 (5 bases). The CDR3 extends over 16 amino acids. The germline V and J ends were trimmed by 3 bases and 5 bases, with 17 bases remaining between them. The CDR3 sequence: CASSFGQGQVDNEQFF. CDR3 nucleotide sequence: TGTGCCAGCAGTTTTGGGCAGGGCCAAGTCGACAATGAGCAGTTCTTC.

The chain links TRBV9 to TRBJ2-1; tentative D call: TRBD2 (6 bases). The ends were cut back, 3 bases at V and 0 bases at J, with 13 bases in the middle. CDR1 is SGDLS, CDR2 YYNGEE, per germline. The CDR3 is 16 amino acids. The chain's CDR3 is CASSGGTGSSYNEQFF. Written as DNA, the CDR3 is TGTGCCAGCAGCGGCGGGACGGGCAGCTCCTACAATGAGCAGTTCTTC.

V is TRBV10-3 and J is TRBJ2-3; possibly TRBD2 for D (5 bases). The CDR3 length is 13 residues. V lost 2 bases and J lost 9, with 12 bases in between. Germline CDR1 reads ENHRY; CDR2 reads SYGVKD. The CDR3 protein is CAISEPPQRTQYF. The CDR3 DNA reads TGTGCCATCAGTGAGCCCCCCCAGCGGACGCAGTATTTT.

In this sample, this clonotype turned up a few times. The gene calls are TRBV5-1 and TRBJ2-7; D gene ambiguous. Germline lookup yields CDR1 SGHRS and CDR2 YFSETQ. CDR3 length: 14 residues. V lost 4 bases to trimming and J lost 4 bases, with 15 bases between them. The CDR3 here is CASSHGVGDYEQYF. The CDR3 DNA reads TGCGCCAGCAGCCACGGAGTGGGCGATTACGAGCAGTACTTC. Together with reference TRBV5-1 and TRBJ2-7, the CDR3 gives the full variable domain: KAGVTQTPRYLIKTRGQQVTLSCSPISGHRSVSWYQQTPGQGLQFLFEYFSETQRNKGNFPGRFSGRQFSNSRSEMNVSTLELGDSALYLCASSHGVGDYEQYFGPGTRLTVT.

The gene calls are TRBV4-1 and TRBJ2-1; D gene uncertain. CDR3 length: 12 residues. CDR1 is MGHRA, CDR2 YSYEKL, per germline. V was shortened by 4 bases and J by 9 bases, with 10 bases between the two germline ends. The CDR3 sequence is CASSRSLGEQFF. CDR3 DNA sequence: TGCGCCAGCAGCCGTAGCCTGGGTGAGCAGTTCTTC.

This chain joins TRBV5-1 and TRBJ2-1; TRBD2 agrees at 16 bases. Trimming cost V 4 bases and J 1 base; bases outside gene matches: 8. From germline, CDR1 is SGHRS and CDR2 YFSETQ. The CDR3 runs to 19 residues. CDR3 nucleotide sequence: TGCGCCAGCAGCGCCCCCGGGACTAGCGGGAGGGGGTCCTACAATGAGCAGTTCTTC. Its translation is CASSAPGTSGRGSYNEQFF.

J is TRBJ1-1 and V is TRBV20-1; the D is unclear. The CDR3 spans 14 residues. Trimming removed 6 bases from V and 1 base from J, with 15 bases in between. The germline V gene encodes CDR1 DFQATT and CDR2 SNEGSKA (reference sequence). The CDR3 spells CSAPSAERNTEAFF. CDR3 DNA: TGCAGTGCCCCCAGCGCAGAGCGGAACACTGAAGCTTTCTTT.

This chain connects TRBV5-1 to TRBJ2-7; 11 nucleotides agree with TRBD2. CDR1 is SGHRS and CDR2 is YFSETQ in the germline V gene. V trimming: 5 bases; J trimming: 3 bases; junction bases outside the gene matches: 7. The CDR3 extends over 15 amino acids. The CDR3 DNA reads TGCGCCAGCAGTAAGGGACTAGCGGAAATCTACGAGCAGTACTTC. Amino acids: CASSKGLAEIYEQYF.

This clonotype has ten or more counts. The rearrangement uses TRBV10-3 and TRBJ2-7; 8 bases map to TRBD2. This CDR3 is 13 amino acids long. V gave up 10 bases and J gave up 4 bases; unmatched junction bases: 9. Per the germline V gene, CDR1 is ENHRY and CDR2 is SYGVKD. The CDR3 coding sequence is TGTGCCAGCGATAGCGGGAATAAGTACGAGCAGTACTTC. It is translated as CASDSGNKYEQYF.

The chain joins TRBV12-3 or TRBV12-4 to TRBJ1-5, with D unresolved. Trimming pared 6 bases from V and 2 bases from J, leaving 17 bases between. This CDR3 is built from 16 residues. The CDR3 loop reads CASRPGSEKGNQPQHF. The CDR3 DNA reads as TGTGCCAGCAGACCGGGGTCAGAAAAGGGCAATCAGCCCCAGCATTTT.

This clonotype was counted between two and nine times. This rearrangement joins TRBV21-1 to TRBJ1-5. TRBV21-1 is assigned pseudogene status. This CDR3 has 14 residues. This CDR3 is CARGEGQAFQPQHF. CDR3 coding DNA: TGTGCCAGGGGGGAGGGGCAGGCGTTCCAGCCCCAGCATTTT.

This clonotype appeared a few times. This rearrangement joins TRBV11-2 to TRBJ2-2; D might be TRBD2 (5 bases). The CDR3 sequence is 18 residues long. Trimming stripped 3 bases from V and 0 bases from J, with 17 bases between. Germline V gene lookup returns CDR1 SGHAT and CDR2 FQNNGV. CDR3: CASSLPAGVPSNTGELFF. CDR3 DNA: TGTGCCAGCAGCTTGCCGGCCGGGGTCCCCTCGAACACCGGGGAGCTGTTTTTT.

This clonotype was picked up a small number of times. The rearrangement joins TRBV2 to TRBJ2-5; TRBD1 or TRBD2 may be the D gene (6 bases each). Germline V gives CDR1 SNHLY, CDR2 FYNNEI. The CDR3 totals 13 residues. The V end was cut by 8 bases, the J end by 3 bases, with 13 bases between. The CDR3 DNA sequence: TGTGCCAGCGTGAACGGGGGCGAAGAGACCCAGTACTTC. It specifies CASVNGGEETQYF.

This clonotype was counted once. V and J are TRBV15 and TRBJ2-7; perhaps D is TRBD1 or TRBD2 (6 bases each). CDR1 is LNHNV, CDR2 YYDKDF, per germline (reference sequence). The CDR3 contains 16 residues. V was clipped by 3 bases and J by 3 bases, with 18 bases between them. CDR3 sequence: CATSRRGAGLDYEQYF. The CDR3 region has the DNA TGTGCCACCAGCAGGAGGGGGGCAGGGTTGGACTACGAGCAGTACTTC.

This sequence joins TRBV7-9 and TRBJ1-1, with TRBD1 as a possible D gene (5 bases). The CDR3 extends over 15 amino acids. V dropped 5 bases and J dropped 8 bases, with 21 bases sitting between them. CDR1 SEHNR and CDR2 FQNEAQ come from the germline V gene (reference sequence). The CDR3 reads CASSILGIRDREAFF. Written as DNA, the CDR3 is TGTGCCAGCAGCATTTTAGGGATTCGAGACAGAGAAGCTTTCTTT. The whole variable domain, filled in from reference TRBV7-9 and TRBJ1-1, reads DTGVSQNPRHKITKRGQNVTFRCDPISEHNRLYWYRQTLGQGPEFLTYFQNEAQLEKSRLLSDRFSAERPKGSFSTLEIQRTEQGDSAMYLCASSILGIRDREAFFGQGTRLTVV.

CDR3 protein: CASSWTSGRVYEQYF. CDR3 nucleotides: TGTGCCAGCAGTTGGACTAGCGGGAGGGTCTACGAGCAGTACTTC. The chain employs TRBV12-3 or TRBV12-4 and TRBJ2-7; 15 bases map to TRBD2. V shed 4 bases and J 3 bases; nucleotides not matched to a gene: 1. The CDR3 covers 15 residues.